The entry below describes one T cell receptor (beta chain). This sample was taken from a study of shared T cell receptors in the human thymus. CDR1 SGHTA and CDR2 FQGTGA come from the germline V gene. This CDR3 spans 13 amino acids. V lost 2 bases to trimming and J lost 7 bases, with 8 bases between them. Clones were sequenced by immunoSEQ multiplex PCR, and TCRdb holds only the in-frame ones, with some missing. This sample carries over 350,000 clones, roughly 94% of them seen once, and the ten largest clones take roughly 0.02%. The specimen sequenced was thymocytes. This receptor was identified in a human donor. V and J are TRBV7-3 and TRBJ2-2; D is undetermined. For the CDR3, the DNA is TGTGCCAGCAGCTTACTTCCCATCGGGGAGCTGTTTTTT. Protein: CASSLLPIGELFF.